This TCR beta chain is from a study of blood T cells in healthy people across ages. General study findings and limits: Donors of long life had a larger count of naive CD4+ cells and greater diversity than aged donors. Naive T cell percentage strongly correlated with TCR beta diversity.

A second PCR, run for about 7 to 11 cycles, used a sample-barcoded 5' primer plus a J-beta primer mix. TCRdb passed the 5' RACE reads through MiXCR, listing each CDR3 protein once. The table lists about 1.8 million distinct CDR3 sequences, about 50% of them singletons. Germline CDR1 and CDR2: SGHRS and YFSETQ. The CDR3 runs 15 residues. This clonotype was seen at least ten times. Its antigen is as yet unknown. At one of its ends the junction is not consistent with the germline gene, which may arise from a read error. This TCR was sampled from a woman aged 40 to 50 in good health. The sample comprised blood. The V call is TRBV5-1, the J call TRBJ2-1; 12 bases map to TRBD2. CDR3 sequence reads: CASSSGLAGYNEQFF. CDR3 DNA sequence: TGTGCCAGCAGTTCTGGACTAGCGGGGTACAATGAGCAGTTCTTC.